Listed here are 9 T cell receptor beta chains from one sample, sequenced in a study of OX40 agonist ivuxolimab in advanced cancers. Repertoires were generated with immunoSEQ multiplex PCR, while TCRdb's copy carries only in-frame clones and drops some. Of about 78,000 clones listed, approximately 90% are singletons. The sequenced sample was CD4+ or CD8+ T cells sorted from blood, obtained in a trial of the OX40 agonist ivuxolimab. The source is an adult with an advanced solid tumor such as melanoma, head and neck, liver or kidney cancer.

This chain uses TRBV2 with TRBJ1-6, with D possibly TRBD1 on 5 matching bases. The germline gives CDR1 SNHLY, CDR2 FYNNEI. There are 15 residues in the CDR3. V lost 11 bases, J lost 2 bases, and 16 bases lay in between. CDR3 sequence: CAGSMGVTYNSPLHF. The CDR3 nucleotides read TGTGCCGGATCGATGGGGGTAACCTATAATTCACCCCTCCACTTT.

This chain joins TRBV20-1 and TRBJ2-1, with D unresolved. CDR1 and CDR2 (germline): DFQATT, SNEGSKA (reference sequence). Trimming removed 1 base from V and 10 bases from J, with 8 bases in between. The CDR3 totals 11 residues. CDR3 sequence (DNA): TGCAGTGCTAGAGGTCAAGTGGAGCAGTTCTTC. It is translated as CSARGQVEQFF.

This chain's CDR3 is CASSFMGVAEQYF. The CDR3 coding sequence is TGCGCCAGCAGCTTCATGGGGGTGGCCGAGCAGTACTTC. The chain couples TRBV5-1 to TRBJ2-7; D is tentatively TRBD1 or TRBD2 (5 bases each). The CDR3 is made up of 13 amino acids. Trimming took 2 bases from V and 6 from J, leaving 12 bases between them. Germline V CDR1 and CDR2: SGHRS, YFSETQ.

The CDR3 coding sequence is TGCGCCAGCCAACCCGGGACTAGCGGGGTGAGCTCCTACAATGAGCAGTTCTTC. Translation: CASQPGTSGVSSYNEQFF. This chain links TRBV5-1 with TRBJ2-1, with 13 bases identical to TRBD2. The CDR3 extends over 18 amino acids. The V and J ends lost 7 bases and 0 bases, in that order; junction bases with no gene match: 10. Germline CDR1 reads SGHRS; CDR2 reads YFSETQ.

V gene TRBV5-4 combines with J gene TRBJ1-6; 8 bases align to TRBD1. There are 16 residues in the CDR3. CDR1 SGHNT and CDR2 YYREEE come from the germline V gene (reference sequence). The V gene end was trimmed by 2 bases and the J gene end by 6 bases; junction bases not matched to a gene: 7. CDR3 amino acids: CASSLDRGIGNSPLHF. The CDR3 DNA reads as TGTGCCAGCAGCTTAGACAGGGGAATAGGTAATTCACCCCTCCACTTT. Together with reference TRBV5-4 and TRBJ1-6, the CDR3 gives the full variable domain: ETGVTQSPTHLIKTRGQQVTLRCSSQSGHNTVSWYQQALGQGPQFIFQYYREEENGRGNFPPRFSGLQFPNYSSELNVNALELDDSALYLCASSLDRGIGNSPLHFGNGTRLTVT.

The chain is built from TRBV11-2 and TRBJ1-1, with 7 bases matching TRBD1. There are 17 residues in the CDR3. V was pared by 2 bases and J by 3 bases, with 12 bases of the junction left unmatched. From germline, CDR1 is SGHAT and CDR2 FQNNGV. The CDR3 coding sequence is TGTGCCAGCAGCTTATCGTCCGACACAGGGGCGTACACTGAAGCTTTCTTT. It codes for CASSLSSDTGAYTEAFF.

The V and J genes are TRBV10-2 and TRBJ1-2; 9 positions match TRBD1. Unmatched junction bases numbered 9, after V lost 6 bases and J lost 4 bases. The CDR3 is 15 amino acids. CDR1 and CDR2 from the germline V gene are WSHSY and SAAADI. Here the CDR3 reads CASSSSGTGTYGYTF. The CDR3, as DNA: TGCGCCAGCAGCTCATCCGGGACAGGGACCTATGGCTACACCTTC.

The chain recombines TRBV5-1 with TRBJ2-3, with TRBD1 matching over 9 bases. With 4 bases clipped from V and 3 bases from J, the junction kept 6 bases outside the gene matches. The CDR3 runs to 15 residues. CDR1 is SGHRS and CDR2 is YFSETQ in the germline V gene. The DNA of the CDR3 is TGCGCCAGCAGCGGACAGGGGCGGGGGACAGATACGCAGTATTTT. Protein product: CASSGQGRGTDTQYF.

Here the CDR3 DNA reads TGTGCCAGCAGCGAGGGTAGCAGCTATGGCTACACCTTC. This encodes CASSEGSSYGYTF. V usage is TRBV6-1 and J usage is TRBJ1-2; D gene ambiguous. Germline-derived CDR1 and CDR2 are MNHNS and SASEGT. The CDR3 totals 13 residues. V lost 6 bases and J 4 bases, leaving 12 bases between the germline ends.